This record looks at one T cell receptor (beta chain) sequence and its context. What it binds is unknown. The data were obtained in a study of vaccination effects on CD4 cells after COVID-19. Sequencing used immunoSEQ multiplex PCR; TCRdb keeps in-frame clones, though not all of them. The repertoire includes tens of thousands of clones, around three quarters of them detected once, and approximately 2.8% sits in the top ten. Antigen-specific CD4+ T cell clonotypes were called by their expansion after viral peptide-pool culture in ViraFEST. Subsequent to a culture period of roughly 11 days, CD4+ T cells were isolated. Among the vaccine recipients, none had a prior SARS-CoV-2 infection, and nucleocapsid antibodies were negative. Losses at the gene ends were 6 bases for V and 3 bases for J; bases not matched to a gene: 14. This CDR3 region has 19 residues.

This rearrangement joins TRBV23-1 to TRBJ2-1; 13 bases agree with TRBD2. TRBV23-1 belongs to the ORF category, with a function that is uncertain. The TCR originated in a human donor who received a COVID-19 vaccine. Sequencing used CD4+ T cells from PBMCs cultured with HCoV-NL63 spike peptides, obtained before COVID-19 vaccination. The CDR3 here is CASRTLLAGGPVLYNEQFF. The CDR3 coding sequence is TGCGCCAGCAGGACCCTACTAGCGGGGGGGCCGGTTCTCTACAATGAGCAGTTCTTC.